The next 19 T cell receptor beta chains were all read from a single sample in a study of T-cell memory formation after mild COVID-19 (dated by TCRdb to 2020 to 2023). The library came from 5' RACE. Reads for this sample came from an Illumina NovaSeq 6000. TCRdb handled the public reads itself, with Q25 trimming in fastp and clone calling in MiXCR, and kept productive beta chains. Each record represents a unique CDR3 protein, reported with the most common genes and DNA among its rows. The sample table shows about 120,000 distinct CDR3 sequences, and around a sixth are seen once. In total, the top ten clones hold 14% of the sample. Sequenced: PBMCs or a T cell subset sorted from them (not recorded which). Source of these receptors: an adult woman who had mild COVID-19 (a few samples of this study predate the infection). The sample titles of this study are shuffled in the database, so cell type and time point are left out; the donor was told from shared clones.

This sequence joins TRBV4-1 and TRBJ2-2, with D hard to call. Germline V gene data show CDR1 as MGHRA and CDR2 as YSYEKL. V lost 4 bases to trimming and J lost 4 bases, with 13 bases between them. CDR3 size: 15 residues. The CDR3 DNA reads TGCGCCAGCAGCCCCAGGCCCAAGGCCACCGGGGAGCTGTTTTTT. Its protein product is CASSPRPKATGELFF.

This clonotype was found many times. This chain uses TRBV15 with TRBJ2-2; D may match TRBD1 or TRBD2 (6 bases each). V shed 0 bases and J shed 6 bases, with 11 bases lying between them. In germline, CDR1 is LNHNV, CDR2 YYDKDF (reference sequence). The CDR3 extends over 15 amino acids. CDR3 protein: CATSRDLEGAGELFF. The CDR3 coding sequence is TGTGCCACCAGCAGAGATCTGGAGGGGGCCGGGGAGCTGTTTTTT.

The chain uses TRBV29-1 and TRBJ1-4; weak D call: TRBD1 (6 bases). The germline V and J ends were trimmed by 3 bases and 7 bases, with 12 bases remaining between them. The CDR3 loop spans 13 amino acids. Germline lookup yields CDR1 SQVTM and CDR2 ANQGSEA. The CDR3 sequence is CSVEGTIGEKLFF. The CDR3 DNA is TGCAGCGTTGAGGGGACAATAGGTGAAAAACTGTTTTTT.

This clonotype was observed a few times. The chain employs TRBV11-3 and TRBJ2-3; D possibly corresponds to TRBD2 (6 bases). CDR3 length: 13 amino acids. V was cut by 10 bases and J by 0 bases, with 11 bases left in between. Germline CDR1 is SGHNT and CDR2 is YENEEA. CDR3 sequence (DNA): TGTGCCACCCGGGGGACGAGCACAGATACGCAGTATTTT. Its protein is CATRGTSTDTQYF.

This clonotype showed up many times. This chain connects TRBV5-1 to TRBJ2-7, with TRBD1 as a possible D gene (7 bases). V was trimmed by 4 bases and J by 1 base, leaving 9 bases between them. Germline assignment: CDR1 SGHRS and CDR2 YFSETQ. The CDR3 consists of 13 residues. The CDR3 sequence: CASSPGGSYEQYF. In DNA, the CDR3 is TGCGCCAGCAGCCCAGGGGGGTCCTACGAGCAGTACTTC.

The V and J genes are TRBV4-3 and TRBJ2-3, with a possible D match to TRBD1 (5 bases). The CDR3 is 15 residues long. V was pared by 0 bases and J by 3 bases, with 10 bases between. Germline values: CDR1 LGHNA, CDR2 YSLEER. The CDR3 DNA reads TGCGCCAGCAGCCAAGAAGGGGCAGGAACAGATACGCAGTATTTT. Translating it yields CASSQEGAGTDTQYF.

This clonotype has a single count. The chain has TRBV27 and TRBJ2-7; 8 bases match TRBD1. Germline values: CDR1 MNHEY, CDR2 SMNVEV (reference sequence). The CDR3 totals 16 residues. The ends lost 5 bases at V and 1 base at J; junction bases unmatched: 10. The CDR3 here is CASSARTGSASYEQYF. CDR3 sequence (DNA): TGTGCCAGCAGTGCGCGGACAGGGAGTGCGTCCTACGAGCAGTACTTC.

This clonotype has just a few counts. The rearrangement joins TRBV9 to TRBJ2-6, with TRBD1 identical over 11 bases. The V and J ends lost 2 bases and 2 bases, in that order; junction bases with no gene match: 6. Germline lookup yields CDR1 SGDLS and CDR2 YYNGEE. This CDR3 comprises 18 residues. The CDR3, as DNA: TGTGCCAGCAGCGTTGACGGACAGGGGGCAACTGGGGCCAACGTCCTGACTTTC. Its translation is CASSVDGQGATGANVLTF.

This clonotype appeared a few times. This chain joins TRBV7-9 and TRBJ1-4, with D unresolved. V was clipped by 4 bases and J by 3 bases, with 12 bases between them. Germline values: CDR1 SEHNR, CDR2 FQNEAQ (reference sequence). The CDR3 covers 15 residues. Written as DNA, the CDR3 is TGTGCCAGCAGCTCGAAGGACGGATCTAATGAAAAACTGTTTTTT. Its protein is CASSSKDGSNEKLFF.

The chain is built from TRBV27 and TRBJ2-7, with 11 bases fitting TRBD2. Unmatched junction bases numbered 5, after V lost 3 bases and J lost 4 bases. The CDR3 extends over 15 amino acids. Per the germline V gene, CDR1 is MNHEY and CDR2 is SMNVEV (reference sequence). The CDR3 sequence: CASSLSGLAEYEQYF. The CDR3 region has the DNA TGTGCCAGCAGTTTGTCGGGACTAGCGGAATACGAGCAGTACTTC.

This chain connects TRBV7-9 to TRBJ1-2; 9 bases line up with TRBD1. This CDR3 is built from 13 residues. Germline-derived CDR1 and CDR2 are SEHNR and FQNEAQ (reference sequence). The V and J ends lost 5 bases and 5 bases, in that order; junction bases with no gene match: 3. CDR3 protein: CASSTGTGYGYTF. The CDR3 DNA sequence: TGTGCCAGCAGCACAGGGACAGGGTATGGCTACACCTTC. Drawing the rest from reference TRBV7-9 and TRBJ1-2, the complete variable domain is DTGVSQNPRHKITKRGQNVTFRCDPISEHNRLYWYRQTLGQGPEFLTYFQNEAQLEKSRLLSDRFSAERPKGSFSTLEIQRTEQGDSAMYLCASSTGTGYGYTFGSGTRLTVV.

The chain recombines TRBV6-5 with TRBJ2-7; weak D call: TRBD1 (6 bases). CDR1 is MNHEY, CDR2 SVGAGI, per germline. CDR3 length: 13 residues. The V and J ends lost 5 bases and 5 bases respectively, with 13 bases between them. The CDR3 DNA follows: TGTGCCAGCAGTCGCCCTGGGGGCAACGAGCAGTACTTC. Its translation: CASSRPGGNEQYF.

This clonotype has just one count. This sequence joins TRBV19 and TRBJ2-5; tentative D call: TRBD1 (5 bases). The V end lost 3 bases, the J end lost 4 bases, and 12 bases lay between the germline ends. This CDR3 region has 14 residues. Germline assignment: CDR1 LNHDA and CDR2 SQIVND (reference sequence). The CDR3 nucleotides are TGTGCCAGTAGTATTTTTTTAGGGGTAGAGACCCAGTACTTC. It encodes CASSIFLGVETQYF. Together with reference TRBV19 and TRBJ2-5, the CDR3 gives the full variable domain: DGGITQSPKYLFRKEGQNVTLSCEQNLNHDAMYWYRQDPGQGLRLIYYSQIVNDFQKGDIAEGYSVSREKKESFPLTVTSAQKNPTAFYLCASSIFLGVETQYFGPGTRLLVL.

This clonotype was found many times. For the CDR3, the DNA is TGCGCCAGCAGCTTCCCGGGCGATGAGCAGTTCTTC. It codes for CASSFPGDEQFF. This chain joins TRBV5-1 and TRBJ2-1, with D unresolved. Germline CDR1 is SGHRS and CDR2 is YFSETQ. The V and J ends lost 2 bases and 8 bases respectively, with 8 bases between them. The CDR3 contains 12 residues.

The chain combines TRBV11-3 with TRBJ2-5; possible D gene TRBD1, 6 bases. Trimming removed 3 bases from V and 1 base from J, with 9 bases in between. The CDR3 runs to 14 residues. Germline CDR1 SGHNT, CDR2 YENEEA. As DNA, the CDR3 is TGTGCCAGCAGCTTCGGACAGTTCCAAGAGACCCAGTACTTC. Protein sequence: CASSFGQFQETQYF.

The CDR3 nucleotides are TGCGCCAGCAGCTTGGTAACCAGCACAGATACGCAGTATTTT. Translating gives CASSLVTSTDTQYF. This chain connects TRBV5-1 to TRBJ2-3; D unresolved. Trimming cost V 0 bases and J 0 bases, with 5 bases left between them. The CDR3 is made up of 14 amino acids. Germline assignment: CDR1 SGHRS and CDR2 YFSETQ.

This clonotype was observed a few times. The rearrangement links TRBV11-2 to TRBJ2-3; the match to TRBD2 covers 13 bases. The trim removed 3 bases at V and 1 base at J, leaving 1 base unmatched. The CDR3 covers 16 residues. Germline lookup yields CDR1 SGHAT and CDR2 FQNNGV. CDR3 residues: CASSFTSGGGTDTQYF. As DNA, the CDR3 is TGTGCCAGCAGCTTCACTAGCGGGGGGGGCACAGATACGCAGTATTTT.

In this sample, this clonotype turned up a few times. The genes are TRBV7-2 and TRBJ2-3; 8 bases map to TRBD2. After removal of 5 bases from V and 0 bases from J, the junction contained 19 bases not matched to a gene. Germline V CDR1 and CDR2: SGHTA, FQGNSA. There are 20 residues in the CDR3. The CDR3 nucleotides are TGTGCCAGCAGCGCCCCCTCCGGGACTAGTCATTCCGGTAGCACAGATACGCAGTATTTT. Its translation is CASSAPSGTSHSGSTDTQYF.

Only a few counts were recorded for this clonotype. The chain uses TRBV6-5 and TRBJ2-7; 10 nucleotides agree with TRBD2. The CDR3 is 15 amino acids. V gave up 5 bases and J gave up 2 bases; unmatched junction bases: 6. Germline V gene sequence: CDR1 MNHEY, CDR2 SVGAGI. The CDR3 protein is CASSTSAGGPYEQYF. The CDR3 bases are TGTGCCAGCAGTACCTCAGCGGGAGGGCCCTACGAGCAGTACTTC.